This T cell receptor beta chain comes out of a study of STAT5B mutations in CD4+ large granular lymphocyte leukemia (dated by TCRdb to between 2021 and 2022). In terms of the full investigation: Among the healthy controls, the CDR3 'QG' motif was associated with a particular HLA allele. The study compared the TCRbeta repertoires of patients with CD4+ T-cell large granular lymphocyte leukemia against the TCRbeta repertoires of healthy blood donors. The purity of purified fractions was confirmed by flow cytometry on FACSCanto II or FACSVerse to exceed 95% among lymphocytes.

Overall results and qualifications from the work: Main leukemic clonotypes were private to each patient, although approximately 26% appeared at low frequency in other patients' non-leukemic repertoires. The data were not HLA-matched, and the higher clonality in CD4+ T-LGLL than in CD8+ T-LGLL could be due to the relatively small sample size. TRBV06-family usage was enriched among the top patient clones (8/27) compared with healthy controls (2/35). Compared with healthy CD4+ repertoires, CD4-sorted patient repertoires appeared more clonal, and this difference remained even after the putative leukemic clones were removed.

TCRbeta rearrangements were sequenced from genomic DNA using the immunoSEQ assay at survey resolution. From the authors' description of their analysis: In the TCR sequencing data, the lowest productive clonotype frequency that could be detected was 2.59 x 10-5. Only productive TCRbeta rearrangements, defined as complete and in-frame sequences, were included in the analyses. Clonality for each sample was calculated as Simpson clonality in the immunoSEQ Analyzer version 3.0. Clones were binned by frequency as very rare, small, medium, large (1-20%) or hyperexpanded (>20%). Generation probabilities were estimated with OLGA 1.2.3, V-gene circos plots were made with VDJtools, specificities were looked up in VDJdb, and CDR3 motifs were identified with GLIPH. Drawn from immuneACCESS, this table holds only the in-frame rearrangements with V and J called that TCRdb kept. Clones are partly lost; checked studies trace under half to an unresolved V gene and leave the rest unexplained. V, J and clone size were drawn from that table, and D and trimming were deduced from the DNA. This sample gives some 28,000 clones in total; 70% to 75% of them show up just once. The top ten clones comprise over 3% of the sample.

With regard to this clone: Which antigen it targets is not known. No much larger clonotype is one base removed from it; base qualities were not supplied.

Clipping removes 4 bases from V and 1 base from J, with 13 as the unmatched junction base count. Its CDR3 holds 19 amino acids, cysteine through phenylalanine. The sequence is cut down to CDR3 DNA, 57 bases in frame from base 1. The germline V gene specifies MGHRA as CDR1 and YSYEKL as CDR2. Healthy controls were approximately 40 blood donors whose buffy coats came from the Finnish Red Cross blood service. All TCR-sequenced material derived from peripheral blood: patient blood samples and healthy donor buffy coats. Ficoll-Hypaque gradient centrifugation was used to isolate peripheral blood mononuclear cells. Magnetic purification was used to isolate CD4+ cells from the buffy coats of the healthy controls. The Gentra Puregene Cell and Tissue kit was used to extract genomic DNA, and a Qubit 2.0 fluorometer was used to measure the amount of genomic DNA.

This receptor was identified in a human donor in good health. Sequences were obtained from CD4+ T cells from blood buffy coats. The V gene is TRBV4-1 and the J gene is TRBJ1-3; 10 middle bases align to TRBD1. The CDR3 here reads CASSREGQGLAISGNTIYF. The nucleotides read TGCGCCAGCAGCCGGGAGGGACAGGGGCTCGCTATTTCTGGAAACACCATATATTTT.